This T cell receptor (beta chain) was retrieved from a study of patients and donors after allogeneic stem cell transplantation. Germline CDR1 reads MDHEN; CDR2 reads SYDVKM. This CDR3 spans 12 amino acids. V gave up 3 bases and J gave up 11 bases, with 11 bases separating them. TCRdb itself ran the RT-PCR reads through MiXCR, one entry per CDR3 protein. The sample contains under 170,000 distinct CDR3 sequences, roughly 35% of which appear only once. The TCR was taken from a human donor who was either an allogeneic HSCT recipient or a stem cell or donor lymphocyte infusion donor (not recorded which). It is not recorded whose cells these are; they may come from a transplant donor. The chain employs TRBV28 and TRBJ2-1; no definite D call. Sequencing used blood, either unsorted or a sorted T cell fraction (not recorded which). The CDR3 is CASSFPDTQQFF. Here the CDR3 DNA reads TGTGCCAGCAGTTTCCCTGACACCCAGCAGTTCTTC.